This TCR beta chain originates from a study of shared clonotypes between healthy human individuals. For the study at large: The plates for each donor numbered three CD4 naive, three CD4 memory, two CD8 naive and one CD8 memory.

Whole-study results and caveats: Between a handful of donors, naive CD4 clonotypes were shared at a level of about 5%.

The naive CD8 subset, CD45RO-negative cells positively selected for CCR7, excluded terminally differentiated effector memory CD45RA+ cells. Concerning this clone itself: Its specificity is not known.

Genomic DNA per cell subset filled all wells of several immunoSEQ plates. On sorted subsets, replicate PCRs used about 0.2 ug DNA, or 25,000 to 35,000 T cell genomes. TCRdb's copy holds only in-frame clones and misses some; the assay was immunoSEQ multiplex PCR. The profile covers over 2 million clones, with about 95% appearing a single time and approximately 1.2% taken by the ten largest. CDR3 size: 16 residues. Germline assignment: CDR1 SGHTA and CDR2 FQGNSA. The V end lost 0 bases, the J end lost 0 bases, and 10 bases lay between the germline ends. The chain recombines TRBV7-2 with TRBJ2-3; D not resolved. This TCR came from a young man in good health. Sequenced input: naive CD8+ T cells sorted from blood. CDR3 in DNA: TGTGCCAGCAGCTTAGCGTGGGGATCTAGCACAGATACGCAGTATTTT. Amino acids: CASSLAWGSSTDTQYF.